Sequencing of this TCR beta chain was carried out in a study of T cells in Graves' hyperthyroidism and ophthalmopathy. This clonotype was counted many times. The CDR3 runs to 13 residues. J lost 5 bases, V lost 6 bases, and 7 bases had no gene match. CDR1 is DFQATT, CDR2 SNEGSKA, per germline (reference sequence). From RNA transcripts, TCR beta CDR3 regions were amplified. First-round RT-PCR of the TCR CDR3 relied on the HTBI primer set. TCRdb used MiXCR to reprocess the multiplex PCR reads, holding one entry per CDR3 protein. The table records 350,000 to 400,000 distinct CDR3 sequences, approximately 15% of them present only once. Graves' hyperthyroidism was deemed stable absent ophthalmopathy progression within 18 months. Orbital computed tomography, thyroid ultrasound, serum thyroxine and TRAb, and clinical symptoms together informed the diagnoses. Cells are PBMCs isolated from around 9.4 ml of fresh blood.

The J gene is TRBJ2-7, the V gene TRBV20-1, with 10 positions matching TRBD1. Material for sequencing was blood. This TCR came from a woman in her 30s with Graves' hyperthyroidism. The CDR3 DNA reads TGCAGTGCCAACCGGGACAGGGGCCACGAGCAGTACTTC. The encoded protein is CSANRDRGHEQYF.